This T cell receptor beta chain was captured by sequencing in a study of control samples from healthy donors and cancer patients. Sequencing used immunoSEQ multiplex PCR; TCRdb keeps in-frame clones, though not all of them. Of 99,000 or so clones in the sample, 82% were seen once. There are 12 residues in the CDR3. V lost 5 bases and J 0 bases, leaving 4 bases between the germline ends. The origin of this receptor is a man in his sixties in good health. The specimen sequenced was blood. The genes are TRBV12-3 or TRBV12-4 and TRBJ1-1, with unresolved D. The CDR3 DNA sequence: TGTGCCAGCAGTAATATGAACACTGAAGCTTTCTTT. As protein: CASSNMNTEAFF.